The text below deals with one TCR beta chain. A read error may produce the germline difference seen at one junction end. Generated by immunoSEQ multiplex PCR, the TCRdb table keeps only in-frame clones and is missing some. The repertoire holds approximately 130,000 clones, roughly 69% seen once, with roughly 2% in the top ten. The source of the sample is a study of blood T cell repertoires in COVID-19. Germline CDR1 and CDR2: LNHNV and YYDKDF (reference sequence). The CDR3 totals 15 residues. The chain links TRBV15 to TRBJ1-2; TRBD1 agrees at 7 bases. The source of this sequence is a woman in her seventies with acute or convalescent COVID-19. The sample consisted of peripheral blood. The CDR3 spells CATSRDRGRGQLRFF. For the CDR3, the DNA is TGTGCCACCAGCAGAGATAGGGGTAGGGGACAGCTTCGATTCTTC. Complete variable domain (other parts from reference TRBV15 and TRBJ1-2): DAMVIQNPRYQVTQFGKPVTLSCSQTLNHNVMYWYQQKSSQAPKLLFHYYDKDFNNEADTPDNFQSRRPNTSFCFLDIRSPGLGDTAMYLCATSRDRGRGQLRFFGSGTRLTVV.